This is a list of T cell receptor beta chains from one sample in a study of blood T cell repertoires in COVID-19. The assay was immunoSEQ multiplex PCR, and TCRdb's table has in-frame clones only and misses some. The data contain approximately 220,000 clones, 65% to 90% of them singletons. Sequenced sample: PBMCs or T cells enriched from blood (not recorded which). Receptor source: a woman aged 40 to 55 with acute COVID-19. CDR3s leave out the opening cysteine and the closing phenylalanine or tryptophan.

J gene: TRBJ2-3; V gene: TRBV5-1; CDR3 protein: ASSLITDTQY
J gene: TRBJ2-3; V gene: TRBV5-8; CDR3 protein: ASSFVGGRTDTQY
J gene: TRBJ2-2; V gene: TRBV5-8; CDR3 protein: ASTSAGGRRDTGELF
J gene: TRBJ2-5; V gene: TRBV4-3; CDR3 protein: ASSQKGQGGTSGRGVEETQY
J gene: TRBJ2-7; V gene: TRBV5-6; CDR3 protein: ASSLEGLAGGNLRVEQY
J gene: TRBJ1-2; V gene: TRBV5-3; CDR3 protein: ARSPAGRLDRGGYT
J gene: TRBJ1-2; V gene: TRBV19; CDR3 protein: ASSLQGESYT
J gene: TRBJ2-1; V gene: TRBV2; CDR3 protein: AITSGGAAYNEQF
J gene: TRBJ2-7; V gene: TRBV5-1; CDR3 protein: ASSGGRVTYEQY
J gene: TRBJ2-5; V gene: TRBV19; CDR3 protein: ASSMASGSNFRTQY
J gene: TRBJ2-2; V gene: TRBV7-9; CDR3 protein: ASSLAGGSGELF
J gene: TRBJ2-4; V gene: TRBV5-6; CDR3 protein: ASSLDLADIQY
J gene: TRBJ2-2; V gene: TRBV7-6; CDR3 protein: ASTVTGTLNTGELF
J gene: TRBJ2-5; V gene: TRBV2; CDR3 protein: ASSRLAGQETQY
J gene: TRBJ1-2; V gene: TRBV11-2; CDR3 protein: ASSFPDYYGYT
J gene: TRBJ2-3; V gene: TRBV9; CDR3 protein: ASSTGGVTQY
J gene: TRBJ2-1; V gene: TRBV4-2; CDR3 protein: ASSQRRETRQF